Listed below are T cell receptor beta chains from one sample, sequenced in a study of post-analysis software for immune sequencing data. TCRdb used MiXCR to reprocess the PCR reads, holding one entry per CDR3 protein. This sample has 750,000 to 900,000 distinct CDR3 sequences, with around 45% found just once. The material sequenced was blood. These receptors were obtained from a girl aged 10-17 years with multiple sclerosis. CDR3s include the opening cysteine and the closing phenylalanine or tryptophan. Each record gives: V gene, J gene, CDR3 protein.

TRBV12-3/TRBV12-4	TRBJ1-4	CASSSRLTKGEKLFF
TRBV6-5	TRBJ1-1	CASSPHRGLRVTEAFF
TRBV7-3	TRBJ2-3	CASSLGRRLTDTQYF
TRBV5-1	.	CASSFAPPGLAGGVRSYEQYF
TRBV9	TRBJ2-5	CASSVETAQETQYF
TRBV3-1	TRBJ2-1	CASSQVGTTKPSHNEQFF
TRBV20-1	TRBJ2-5	CSARTSRETQYF
TRBV15	TRBJ2-7	CATSSRQGATAYEQYF
TRBV29-1	TRBJ1-2	CSVEREGGYGYTF
TRBV4-2	TRBJ2-7	CASSRELASYEQYF
TRBV6-2/TRBV6-3	.	CASSSRLAGNGEQYF
TRBV11-3	TRBJ2-2	CASSLDGLAGGTGELFF
TRBV11-2	TRBJ2-5	CASSRTRVRETQYF
TRBV6-6	TRBJ2-1	CASSGRDRAYNEQFF
TRBV27	TRBJ2-7	CASSLSLGYEQYF
TRBV2	TRBJ2-7	CASRWDGPTYERYF
TRBV29-1	TRBJ2-1	CSVGVTGVRYNEQFF
TRBV9	TRBJ2-3	CASSVEGSPTDTQYF
TRBV7-9	TRBJ2-5	CASSPSGRARWEQYF
TRBV27	TRBJ2-7	CASSPSGSPFYEQYF
TRBV13	TRBJ2-3	CASSQGLDKAPTDTQYF
TRBV29-1	TRBJ2-1	CSLGSGSGSLYEQFF
TRBV7-9	.	CASSLVGGQESYEQYF
TRBV7-9	TRBJ2-5	CASSPKFGIYQETQYF
TRBV6-2/TRBV6-3	TRBJ2-7	CASSYSAYEQYF
TRBV12-3/TRBV12-4	TRBJ2-5	CASSLAESGDQYF
TRBV10-3	TRBJ1-1	CAISLGTGDTEAFF
TRBV12-3/TRBV12-4	TRBJ2-7	CASSSTLTGEQYF
TRBV7-2	TRBJ2-5	CASSLYGGTKQETQYF
TRBV3-1	TRBJ2-7	CASSQEIAGDYEQYF
TRBV10-3	TRBJ2-1	CAIRGQGIGEQFF
TRBV7-2	TRBJ2-7	CASSLGAAGAYEQYF
TRBV7-8	TRBJ2-1	CASSLIDGRANEQFF
TRBV6-5	TRBJ1-5	CASSTGQGFGNQPQHF
TRBV20-1	TRBJ2-5	CSARSPREGETQYF
TRBV20-1	TRBJ2-5	CSALAGGANEQYF
TRBV12-3/TRBV12-4	TRBJ2-1	CASSLGLVGRQFF
TRBV29-1	TRBJ2-1	CSVEAGGGRQFF
TRBV29-1	TRBJ1-2	CSVADYYGYTF
TRBV28	TRBJ2-5	CASSSSSGRRAETQYF